A selection of T cell receptor beta chains follows, all from one sample in a study of cytomegalovirus exposure and HLA in healthy donors. This table comes from immunoSEQ multiplex PCR, and its TCRdb copy is limited to in-frame clones, with some not included. The sample lists about 130,000 clones; approximately 80% were seen once. Sequenced: PBMCs. These receptors were taken from a man aged 25-45 years in good health and CMV-seronegative. Each CDR3 is given with its conserved first and last residue. A D gene is named only where the DNA matches it firmly. Clone sizes are given selectively: once, few, many, or a class where the clone is expanded.

clone size | J gene | D gene | V gene | CDR3 DNA | CDR3 protein
- | TRBJ1-1 | - | TRBV27 | TGTGCCAGCAGTTTGTTAGGGGTAAACACTGAAGCTTTCTTT | CASSLLGVNTEAFF
- | TRBJ2-7 | - | TRBV27 | TGTGCCAGCAGTCTACGATACTCCTACGAGCAGTACTTC | CASSLRYSYEQYF
- | TRBJ1-5 | - | TRBV19 | TGTGCCAGCCGGGAGGGCAATCAGCCCCAGCATTTT | CASREGNQPQHF
- | TRBJ2-1 | TRBD2 | TRBV5-1 | TGCGCCAGCAGCTTGGACGCTAGCGGGACTCAGTTCTTC | CASSLDASGTQFF
once | TRBJ2-3 | TRBD2 | TRBV27 | TGTGCCAGCAGTTATGCTAGCGGAAGCACAGATACGCAGTATTTT | CASSYASGSTDTQYF
- | TRBJ2-5 | TRBD2 | TRBV18 | TGTGCCAGCTCACGACTAGCGGGAGCCCAAGAGACCCAGTACTTC | CASSRLAGAQETQYF
few | TRBJ2-7 | TRBD1 | TRBV2 | TGTGCCAGCCGGACGACAGGGGGATACGAGCAGTACTTC | CASRTTGGYEQYF
- | TRBJ1-5 | - | TRBV6-1 | TGTGCCAGCAGTGAAGGGGGGGGAGGACAGCCCCAGCATTTT | CASSEGGGGQPQHF
few | TRBJ1-3 | - | TRBV6-6 | TGTGCCAGCAGTTCACTAGGAAACACCATATATTTT | CASSSLGNTIYF
- | TRBJ2-1 | - | TRBV4-1 | TGCGCCAGCAGCACCACGAGTCCCTCTACTAATGAGCAGTTCTTC | CASSTTSPSTNEQFF
- | TRBJ2-3 | - | TRBV5-4 | TGTGCCAGCAGTCTGAGAGCCTATGATACGCAGTATTTT | CASSLRAYDTQYF
few | TRBJ2-1 | - | TRBV7-9 | TGTGCCAGCAGCTGGGGGCTGAGCAATGAGCAGTTCTTC | CASSWGLSNEQFF
once | TRBJ1-4 | TRBD1 | TRBV6-5 | TGTGCCAGCAGTTACTTGGCTCCGGGACAGGGACAAAAACTGTTTTTT | CASSYLAPGQGQKLFF
- | TRBJ2-3 | TRBD2 | TRBV9 | TGTGCCAGCAGCATCACTAGCGGAACTAGCACAGATACGCAGTATTTT | CASSITSGTSTDTQYF
- | TRBJ2-2 | TRBD1 | TRBV10-3 | TGTGCCACCACGGGACAGATGAACACCGGGGAGCTGTTTTTT | CATTGQMNTGELFF
- | TRBJ1-1 | - | TRBV11-2 | TGTGCCAGCAGCTACAGTAGAACCACTGAAGCTTTCTTT | CASSYSRTTEAFF
once | TRBJ2-1 | - | TRBV9 | TGTGCCAGCAGCACCCGGGATCAGAATGAGCAGTTCTTC | CASSTRDQNEQFF
- | TRBJ1-6 | TRBD1 | TRBV27 | TGTGCCAGCAGCTACAAGGGGCATTACAGGGGGTACCTCCACTTT | CASSYKGHYRGYLHF
- | TRBJ2-1 | TRBD1 | TRBV7-9 | TGTTCCAGCAGCTTTACCACAGGGGACAATGAGCAGTTCTTC | CSSSFTTGDNEQFF
- | TRBJ2-1 | TRBD2 | TRBV5-1 | TGCGCCAGCAGCTTGACCCCAGCGGGAGGTGGGCAAGGTGAGCAGTTCTTC | CASSLTPAGGGQGEQFF
- | TRBJ2-7 | TRBD1 | TRBV7-9 | TGTGCCAGCAGCTTAGCGCCGGCCAGGGGGTACGACGAGCAGTACTTC | CASSLAPARGYDEQYF
- | TRBJ1-5 | - | TRBV18 | TGTGCCAGCTCACTTTCGGGGGGGTATAGCAATCAGCCCCAGAATTTT | CASSLSGGYSNQPQNF
- | TRBJ2-1 | - | TRBV7-6 | TGTGCCAGCAGCTGGGTGGCGGGTTCCTACAATGAGCAGTTCTTC | CASSWVAGSYNEQFF
- | TRBJ2-1 | TRBD2 | TRBV6-4 | TGTGCCACCTCGCCGGGACTAGAGACGCATGAGCAGTTCTTC | CATSPGLETHEQFF
- | TRBJ1-5 | - | TRBV7-2 | TGTGCCAGCAGCCCCGTAAGCGATCAGCCCCAGCATTTT | CASSPVSDQPQHF
- | TRBJ1-4 | TRBD1 | TRBV28 | TGTGCCAGCAGTTTAGGGGACAGGCAGGAAAAACTGTTTTTT | CASSLGDRQEKLFF
once | TRBJ2-1 | - | TRBV5-4 | TGTGCCAGCAGCACCTTAGTCTTGGATGAGCAGTTCTTC | CASSTLVLDEQFF
- | TRBJ2-5 | - | TRBV5-4 | TGTGCCAGCAGCTTGGAACAGAACCAAGAGACCCAGTACTTC | CASSLEQNQETQYF